The clone carrying this T cell receptor beta chain was observed a few times. Trimming cost V 0 bases and J 6 bases, with 18 bases left between them. The length of the CDR3 is 17 residues. Looked up from germline, CDR1 is MGHRA and CDR2 is YSYEKL. Only in-frame clones appear in the TCRdb table, and some are missing; sequencing was by immunoSEQ multiplex PCR. The table shows about 65,000 clones, with 70% to 90% occurring only once. The data stem from a study of blood T cell repertoires in COVID-19. Study-level background: PBMCs, B-cell-depleted T cells, or T cells were the source of the cDNA or gDNA that made up the material.

Sequencing input: peripheral blood. The chain combines TRBV4-1 with TRBJ2-1, with D possibly TRBD2 on 6 matching bases. The receptor was isolated from a man older than 75 with acute or convalescent COVID-19. The CDR3 loop reads CASSQDMGGFRRNEQFF. CDR3 coding DNA: TGCGCCAGCAGCCAAGACATGGGGGGATTTAGACGCAATGAGCAGTTCTTC.